Following are 20 T cell receptor beta chains from one sample sequenced in a study of T cells after posttransplantation cyclophosphamide. Clones were sequenced by immunoSEQ multiplex PCR, and TCRdb holds only the in-frame ones, with some missing. The sample includes about 47,000 clones, 92% of them seen just once. The specimen sequenced was PBMCs. The receptors here all came from a woman aged 45 to 65 in good health and a related stem cell transplant donor.

This rearrangement joins TRBV7-2 to TRBJ2-1; D unresolved. V lost 2 bases and J 7 bases, leaving 6 bases between the germline ends. Germline CDR1 reads SGHTA; CDR2 reads FQGNSA. This CDR3 region has 12 residues. CDR3: CASSLKRNEQFF. The CDR3 DNA is TGTGCCAGCAGCTTAAAGAGGAATGAGCAGTTCTTC.

This clone was counted a single time. V usage is TRBV5-8 and J usage is TRBJ1-2, with D hard to call. Germline values: CDR1 SGHTS, CDR2 YDEGEE. The length of the CDR3 is 14 residues. With 0 bases removed from V and 2 bases from J, the gap between germline ends came to 8 bases. In DNA, the CDR3 is TGTGCCAGCAGCTTGGTACGGGTGAACTATGGCTACACCTTC. Its translation: CASSLVRVNYGYTF.

The V gene is TRBV2, the J gene TRBJ1-3; D ambiguous. This CDR3 is built from 14 residues. V was trimmed by 8 bases and J by 1 base, leaving 12 bases between them. Per germline, CDR1 SNHLY and CDR2 FYNNEI. The CDR3 bases are TGTGCCAGCGGGAGTGGGTATTCTGGAAACACCATATATTTT. It is translated as CASGSGYSGNTIYF. Together with reference TRBV2 and TRBJ1-3, the CDR3 gives the full variable domain: EPEVTQTPSHQVTQMGQEVILRCVPISNHLYFYWYRQILGQKVEFLVSFYNNEISEKSEIFDDQFSVERPDGSNFTLKIRSTKLEDSAMYFCASGSGYSGNTIYFGEGSWLTVV.

This clone has a single count. V usage is TRBV10-3 and J usage is TRBJ1-1; TRBD1 agrees at 8 bases. The CDR3 extends over 14 amino acids. J was trimmed by 6 bases and V by 10 bases; bases with no gene match: 13. Germline V gives CDR1 ENHRY, CDR2 SYGVKD. In DNA form, the CDR3 reads TGTGCCACCACCGTAGGACAGGGCTTATCTGAAGCTTTCTTT. Its translation is CATTVGQGLSEAFF.

The chain carries TRBV27 and TRBJ2-7; D possibly corresponds to TRBD2 (6 bases). The CDR3 is 16 residues long. The ends were cut back, 0 bases at V and 2 bases at J, with 14 bases in the middle. Germline CDR1 reads MNHEY; CDR2 reads SMNVEV (reference sequence). The CDR3 nucleotides read TGTGCCAGCAGTTTATCATCCTTAGGACTAACCTACGAGCAGTACTTC. This gives the protein CASSLSSLGLTYEQYF.

V gene TRBV28 combines with J gene TRBJ2-7, with 14 positions matching TRBD2. V shed 4 bases and J 7 bases; nucleotides not matched to a gene: 12. This CDR3 region has 17 residues. CDR1 and CDR2 (germline): MDHEN, SYDVKM. In DNA form, the CDR3 reads TGTGCCAGCAGTTCCTCGGGACTAGCGGGAGTATCGGGGGAGCAGTACTTC. Amino acid sequence: CASSSSGLAGVSGEQYF.

This clone was seen just once. V and J are TRBV5-6 and TRBJ1-1, with a possible D match to TRBD1 (6 bases). With 4 bases removed from V and 7 bases from J, the gap between germline ends came to 17 bases. Germline values: CDR1 SGHDT, CDR2 YYEEEE. CDR3 length equals 14 residues. The CDR3 sequence: CASSLGGRGVEAFF. CDR3 nucleotide sequence: TGTGCCAGCAGCCTGGGGGGGCGGGGGGTTGAAGCTTTCTTT.

The sample holds one count of this clone. The chain links TRBV19 to TRBJ2-7; 10 nucleotides line up with TRBD1. The V and J ends lost 4 bases and 4 bases, in that order; junction bases with no gene match: 7. CDR1 LNHDA and CDR2 SQIVND come from the germline V gene (reference sequence). The CDR3 is 15 amino acids. CDR3 nucleotide sequence: TGTGCCAGTAGTAGGGGACAGGGGACCGATTACGAGCAGTACTTC. The encoded protein is CASSRGQGTDYEQYF.

The chain links TRBV5-5 to TRBJ1-4; no clear D. CDR3 length equals 14 residues. V was clipped by 3 bases and J by 6 bases, with 12 bases between them. Germline CDR1 is SGHKS and CDR2 is YYEKEE (reference sequence). As DNA, the CDR3 is TGTGCCAGCAGCTCGTGGGGAGTTGATGAAAAACTGTTTTTT. Translated, it gives CASSSWGVDEKLFF.

Details on this clone: Other nucleotide sequences in the sample specify the same CDR3. The J gene is TRBJ2-5, the V gene TRBV4-1; 8 nucleotides match TRBD1. Germline lookup yields CDR1 MGHRA and CDR2 YSYEKL. V lost 0 bases and J lost 0; bases outside the gene matches: 9. The CDR3 totals 18 residues. The CDR3 DNA sequence: TGCGCCAGCAGCCAAGATCGCGGACAGGGCGTCGACCAAGAGACCCAGTACTTC. Its translation: CASSQDRGQGVDQETQYF.

The chain uses TRBV28 and TRBJ2-1, with D tentatively TRBD1 (6 bases). Looked up from germline, CDR1 is MDHEN and CDR2 is SYDVKM. The CDR3 length is 14 residues. V lost 6 bases and J lost 6, with 15 bases in between. In DNA form, the CDR3 reads TGTGCCAGCAGCCGGAACAGGGAGCCCAATGAGCAGTTCTTC. It translates to CASSRNREPNEQFF.

This clone was seen a single time. CDR3 region: CASSLVTRDYEQYF. In DNA, the CDR3 is TGTGCCAGCAGCTTAGTGACCAGGGACTACGAGCAGTACTTC. The gene calls are TRBV7-8 and TRBJ2-7; D is perhaps TRBD1 (5 bases). CDR1 and CDR2 from the germline V gene are SGHVS and FQNEAQ. CDR3 length: 14 residues. The V gene lost 1 base and the J gene lost 3 bases, with 10 bases spanning the gap. The whole variable domain, remainder taken from reference TRBV7-8 and TRBJ2-7, is GAGVSQSPRYKVAKRGQDVALRCDPISGHVSLFWYQQALGQGPEFLTYFQNEAQLDKSGLPSDRFFAERPEGSVSTLKIQRTQQEDSAVYLCASSLVTRDYEQYFGPGTRLTVT.

The V call is TRBV28, the J call TRBJ1-6; 8 bases agree with TRBD1. Germline V gene lookup returns CDR1 MDHEN and CDR2 SYDVKM. Trimming at V came to 7 bases and at J to 8 bases, leaving 19 bases not matched to a gene. The CDR3 runs 18 residues. DNA for the CDR3: TGTGCCAGCATTGACAGGGGAACGAGAAGAGGGACCCATTCACCCCTCCACTTT. It translates to CASIDRGTRRGTHSPLHF.

This clone was detected only a few times. The V and J genes are TRBV16 and TRBJ2-7; D gene unclear. Germline CDR1 is KGHSY and CDR2 is FQNENV. The CDR3 covers 13 residues. Trimming removed 2 bases at V and 2 bases at J, with 7 bases between. The CDR3 protein is CASSQQQTYEQYF. CDR3 nucleotide sequence: TGTGCCAGCAGCCAACAACAGACCTACGAGCAGTACTTC.

The chain carries TRBV6-6 and TRBJ1-2, with D perhaps matching TRBD1 (5 bases). Germline lookup yields CDR1 MNHNY and CDR2 SVGAGI (reference sequence). This CDR3 spans 12 amino acids. Trimming took off 7 bases at V and 4 bases at J, with 10 bases between the two ends. CDR3 coding DNA: TGTGCCAGCACTGGGGGGACCTATGGCTACACCTTC. Its translation is CASTGGTYGYTF.

The V gene is TRBV5-6, the J gene TRBJ2-7; 8 bases align to TRBD1. This CDR3 region has 15 residues. In germline, CDR1 is SGHDT, CDR2 YYEEEE. V lost 4 bases to trimming and J lost 2 bases; unmatched junction nucleotides: 8. CDR3 sequence: CASSPWDRSPYEQYF. In DNA, the CDR3 is TGTGCCAGCAGCCCCTGGGACAGGAGTCCCTACGAGCAGTACTTC.

This sequence joins TRBV5-6 and TRBJ1-1, with TRBD1 as a possible D gene (6 bases). This CDR3 has 16 residues. V lost 4 bases and J lost 3, with 19 bases in between. The germline V gene has CDR1 SGHDT and CDR2 YYEEEE. The CDR3 DNA reads TGTGCCAGCAGCAGAATCCCACAGGGCGGATACACTGAAGCTTTCTTT. Translated: CASSRIPQGGYTEAFF.

This clone has just one count. As DNA, the CDR3 is TGCGCCAGCAGCCCCCCCACAATGAACACTGAAGCTTTCTTT. Its translation: CASSPPTMNTEAFF. This rearrangement joins TRBV5-1 to TRBJ1-1; D gene uncertain. The ends were cut back, 4 bases at V and 0 bases at J, with 10 bases in the middle. Germline V gene lookup returns CDR1 SGHRS and CDR2 YFSETQ. This CDR3 is built from 14 residues.

This chain joins TRBV5-1 and TRBJ1-1, with 12 bases that match TRBD1. This CDR3 spans 15 amino acids. Trimming removed 3 bases from V and 4 bases from J; junction bases left unmatched: 4. Germline CDR1 SGHRS, CDR2 YFSETQ. The CDR3 spells CASSSGTGGLTEAFF. The CDR3, as DNA: TGCGCCAGCAGCTCCGGGACAGGGGGCCTCACTGAAGCTTTCTTT. Supplemented by reference TRBV5-1 and TRBJ1-1, the full variable domain reads KAGVTQTPRYLIKTRGQQVTLSCSPISGHRSVSWYQQTPGQGLQFLFEYFSETQRNKGNFPGRFSGRQFSNSRSEMNVSTLELGDSALYLCASSSGTGGLTEAFFGQGTRLTVV.

The chain uses TRBV9 and TRBJ1-4; 9 bases are a match to TRBD1. Germline CDR1 is SGDLS and CDR2 is YYNGEE. This CDR3 is 15 amino acids long. V was pared by 3 bases and J by 8 bases, with 8 bases of the junction left unmatched. The CDR3 sequence is CASSAHRGLGEKLFF. The CDR3 nucleotides read TGTGCCAGCAGCGCACACAGGGGGCTGGGGGAAAAACTGTTTTTT. Complete variable domain (other parts from reference TRBV9 and TRBJ1-4): DSGVTQTPKHLITATGQRVTLRCSPRSGDLSVYWYQQSLDQGLQFLIQYYNGEERAKGNILERFSAQQFPDLHSELNLSSLELGDSALYFCASSAHRGLGEKLFFGSGTQLSVL.